The 27 T cell receptor beta chains in this list originate from one sample, sequenced in a study of blood T cell repertoires in COVID-19. This table comes from immunoSEQ multiplex PCR, and its TCRdb copy is limited to in-frame clones, with some not included. The top ten clones hold roughly 45% of a sample with 140,000 to 150,000 clones, over 75% of them seen once. What was sequenced was peripheral blood. The receptors were gathered from a human donor in a cohort sampled during active COVID-19.

The chain has TRBV18 and TRBJ2-2; tentatively, D is TRBD2 (6 bases). V was pared by 5 bases and J by 5 bases, with 9 bases between. The V gene's germline CDR1 is KGHSH and CDR2 LQKENI. The CDR3 spans 13 residues. This CDR3 reads CASSGGLTGELFF. CDR3 sequence (DNA): TGTGCCAGCTCAGGAGGGCTTACCGGGGAGCTGTTTTTT.

The V and J genes are TRBV19 and TRBJ1-4; no firm D call. Trimming pared 6 bases from V and 2 bases from J, leaving 16 bases between. The germline V gene has CDR1 LNHDA and CDR2 SQIVND (reference sequence). The CDR3 has 16 residues. The CDR3 loop is CASRTYGRRTNEKLFF. The CDR3 region has the DNA TGTGCCAGTAGGACCTATGGGCGCCGCACTAATGAAAAACTGTTTTTT.

With respect to this clone: At one end, the junction sequence differs from germline, possibly due to a read error. The chain is built from TRBV15 and TRBJ1-4; D gene uncertain. This CDR3 contains 16 residues. Germline lookup yields CDR1 LNHNV and CDR2 YYDKDF (reference sequence). CDR3 DNA sequence: TGTGCCACCAGCCGAGAAGGTTCAGCGACTAATGAAAAACTGTTTTTT. Its protein product is CATSREGSATNEKLFF.

This clone was recorded a few times. The CDR3 coding sequence is TGTGCCAGCAACAAGGCCGCGGGGGAGGGGGAGACCCAGTACTTC. Residues: CASNKAAGEGETQYF. The chain employs TRBV11-2 and TRBJ2-5; 7 bases map to TRBD2. With 7 bases clipped from V and 5 bases from J, the junction kept 13 bases outside the gene matches. The CDR3 runs 15 residues. Germline CDR1 is SGHAT and CDR2 is FQNNGV. The variable domain in full, completed from reference TRBV11-2 and TRBJ2-5, reads EAGVAQSPRYKIIEKRQSVAFWCNPISGHATLYWYQQILGQGPKLLIQFQNNGVVDDSQLPKDRFSAERLKGVDSTLKIQPAKLEDSAVYLCASNKAAGEGETQYFGPGTRLLVL.

The chain recombines TRBV6-1 with TRBJ1-2; TRBD1 aligns across 8 bases. V gave up 1 base and J gave up 4 bases; unmatched junction bases: 11. Germline V lookup: CDR1 MNHNS, CDR2 SASEGT. The CDR3 covers 17 residues. The CDR3 reads CASSEDSVQGGLYGYTF. The CDR3 DNA reads as TGTGCCAGCAGTGAAGATAGTGTACAGGGGGGGCTCTATGGCTACACCTTC.

This clone has just a few counts. V is TRBV19 and J is TRBJ2-2; 7 nucleotides agree with TRBD1. The CDR3 consists of 15 residues. Germline values: CDR1 LNHDA, CDR2 SQIVND (reference sequence). Unmatched junction bases numbered 4, after V lost 2 bases and J lost 4 bases. The CDR3 DNA reads as TGTGCCAGTAGTATACAGGGGGAGAGCACCGGGGAGCTGTTTTTT. It translates to CASSIQGESTGELFF.

The genes are TRBV12-5 and TRBJ2-5; D is ambiguous. The V gene lost 5 bases and the J gene lost 7 bases, with 8 bases spanning the gap. The germline CDR1 and CDR2 sequences are LGHNT and FRNRAP. This CDR3 has 11 residues. CDR3 region: CASGDGLTQYF. The DNA for the CDR3 is TGTGCTAGTGGTGATGGCTTGACCCAGTACTTC.

There are a few counts of this clone. This chain uses TRBV9 with TRBJ1-3; D unclear. The V end lost 0 bases, the J end lost 0 bases, and 10 bases lay between the germline ends. This CDR3 has 16 residues. In germline, CDR1 is SGDLS, CDR2 YYNGEE. The CDR3 coding sequence is TGTGCCAGCAGCGTAGAGCCGGGAAGCTCTGGAAACACCATATATTTT. Amino acid sequence: CASSVEPGSSGNTIYF.

In this sample, this clone turned up once. Within the sample, other DNA sequences also encode this same CDR3. The CDR3 reads CASSQDPGQPQHF. DNA for the CDR3: TGCGCCAGCAGCCAAGATCCCGGTCAGCCCCAGCATTTT. The rearrangement links TRBV4-3 to TRBJ1-5; D unresolved. The CDR3 loop spans 13 amino acids. V gave up 0 bases and J gave up 6 bases, with 6 bases separating them. Germline V gives CDR1 LGHNA, CDR2 YSLEER.

The genes are TRBV5-1 and TRBJ2-6; no definite D call. V was shortened by 0 bases and J by 0 bases, with 7 bases between the two germline ends. From germline, CDR1 is SGHRS and CDR2 YFSETQ. CDR3 length: 16 amino acids. The CDR3 bases are TGCGCCAGCAGCTTGGGACTGACCTCTGGGGCCAACGTCCTGACTTTC. It is translated as CASSLGLTSGANVLTF.

The gene calls are TRBV6-2 or TRBV6-3 and TRBJ2-1; 8 bases align to TRBD2. CDR1 and CDR2 from the germline V gene are MNHEY and SVGEGT. Trimming removed 6 bases from V and 5 bases from J; junction bases left unmatched: 9. This CDR3 has 15 amino acids. The CDR3 region is CASSRGGLGNNEQFF. The CDR3 DNA reads TGTGCCAGCAGCCGGGGGGGGCTTGGTAACAATGAGCAGTTCTTC.

The chain couples TRBV7-3 to TRBJ2-3; TRBD1 matches at 9 bases. Per germline, CDR1 SGHTA and CDR2 FQGTGA. The V segment lost 3 bases and the J segment 3 bases; nucleotides outside the gene matches: 1. The CDR3 runs 14 residues. For the CDR3, the DNA is TGTGCCAGCAGCTTGGGACAGGGAACAGATACGCAGTATTTT. It yields the protein CASSLGQGTDTQYF.

The genes are TRBV11-2 and TRBJ2-1; D not resolved. With 2 bases removed from V and 0 bases from J, the gap between germline ends came to 8 bases. The V gene's germline CDR1 is SGHAT and CDR2 FQNNGV. CDR3 length: 15 amino acids. CDR3 DNA: TGTGCCAGCAGCTTACGGGTTACCTCCTACAATGAGCAGTTCTTC. Translated, it gives CASSLRVTSYNEQFF.

This chain connects TRBV20-1 to TRBJ2-3; D gene uncertain. V lost 5 bases and J lost 4, with 7 bases in between. The CDR3 is made up of 11 amino acids. Germline V gene data show CDR1 as DFQATT and CDR2 as SNEGSKA (reference sequence). The DNA for the CDR3 is TGCAGTGCTCCGCAGGCAGATACGCAGTATTTT. This encodes CSAPQADTQYF.

V gene TRBV14 combines with J gene TRBJ1-2; TRBD1 agrees at 7 bases. The CDR3 is 13 residues long. The trim removed 0 bases at V and 8 bases at J, leaving 3 bases unmatched. Germline lookup yields CDR1 SGHDN and CDR2 FVKESK. The CDR3, as DNA: TGTGCCAGCAGCCAAGATGAAGGGGGCGGCTACACCTTC. As protein: CASSQDEGGGYTF.

The J gene is TRBJ1-1, the V gene TRBV6-5, with D tentatively TRBD1 (6 bases). Germline V gene data show CDR1 as MNHEY and CDR2 as SVGAGI. V shed 2 bases and J shed 0 bases, with 7 bases lying between them. The CDR3 length is 14 residues. The DNA of the CDR3 is TGTGCCAGCAGTTACGGACAGATGAACACTGAAGCTTTCTTT. Encoded protein: CASSYGQMNTEAFF.

The rearrangement links TRBV4-1 to TRBJ1-6, with D hard to call. Germline CDR1 and CDR2: MGHRA and YSYEKL. The V end was cut by 0 bases, the J end by 4 bases, with 16 bases between. The CDR3 contains 18 residues. The DNA for the CDR3 is TGCGCCAGCAGCCAAGAGCCGGTGGGAGGGCCTTATAATTCACCCCTCCACTTT. Translation gives CASSQEPVGGPYNSPLHF.

This clone appeared a single time. The rearrangement joins TRBV29-1 to TRBJ1-2; TRBD1 agrees at 7 bases. After removal of 3 bases from V and 6 bases from J, the junction contained 13 bases not matched to a gene. Germline CDR1 SQVTM, CDR2 ANQGSEA. The CDR3 is 15 residues long. Here the CDR3 DNA reads TGCAGCGTTGAGTGGCCAATACAGGGGCGGGATGGCTACACCTTC. Translation gives CSVEWPIQGRDGYTF.

CDR3 sequence (DNA): TGTGCCAGCAGCTTACCCTTCGGGAGAGGACGGGGGCAGTATTTT. This sequence encodes CASSLPFGRGRGQYF. V gene TRBV7-2 combines with J gene TRBJ2-3, with a possible D match to TRBD2 (6 bases). Trimming took off 2 bases at V and 11 bases at J, with 20 bases between the two ends. The CDR3 is 15 residues long. Germline CDR1 and CDR2: SGHTA and FQGNSA.

V is TRBV11-1 and J is TRBJ1-2; TRBD1 matches 8 bases. After removal of 5 bases from V and 6 bases from J, the junction contained 8 bases not matched to a gene. CDR1 and CDR2 (germline): SGHAT, FQDESV (reference sequence). The CDR3 contains 14 residues. CDR3 sequence: CASSLRRQGNGYTF. Here the CDR3 DNA reads TGTGCCAGCAGCCTCCGGAGACAGGGGAATGGCTACACCTTC.

The V call is TRBV5-1, the J call TRBJ2-2, with 8 bases fitting TRBD1. V was pared by 2 bases and J by 7 bases, with 1 base of the junction left unmatched. Germline assignment: CDR1 SGHRS and CDR2 YFSETQ. This CDR3 spans 13 amino acids. The CDR3 spells CASSFGQGGELFF. DNA for the CDR3: TGCGCCAGCAGCTTTGGACAGGGCGGGGAGCTGTTTTTT. The variable domain in full, with the rest retrieved from reference TRBV5-1 and TRBJ2-2, is KAGVTQTPRYLIKTRGQQVTLSCSPISGHRSVSWYQQTPGQGLQFLFEYFSETQRNKGNFPGRFSGRQFSNSRSEMNVSTLELGDSALYLCASSFGQGGELFFGEGSRLTVL.

The V and J genes are TRBV4-3 and TRBJ2-1; TRBD2 agrees at 8 bases. V lost 4 bases and J lost 10; bases outside the gene matches: 12. Per germline, CDR1 LGHNA and CDR2 YSLEER. CDR3 size: 15 residues. This CDR3 is CASSLFQGLAGEQFF. The CDR3 DNA is TGCGCCAGCAGCCTTTTCCAAGGACTAGCTGGAGAGCAGTTCTTC.

As DNA, the CDR3 is TGTGCCAGCAGCTTGAGACTCCTTAACTATGGCTACACCTTC. As protein: CASSLRLLNYGYTF. V and J are TRBV5-6 and TRBJ1-2; D is ambiguous. CDR3 length: 14 amino acids. Deletions cut 1 base from V and 1 base from J, with 8 bases between. CDR1 and CDR2 from the germline V gene are SGHDT and YYEEEE.

This chain uses TRBV28 with TRBJ1-2; weak D call: TRBD1 (6 bases). Germline V gene lookup returns CDR1 MDHEN and CDR2 SYDVKM. V dropped 3 bases and J dropped 6 bases, with 17 bases sitting between them. This CDR3 is built from 15 residues. CDR3 region: CASSLSSWGQNGYTF. The CDR3 DNA is TGTGCCAGCAGTTTGTCATCCTGGGGGCAGAATGGCTACACCTTC.

The chain combines TRBV30 with TRBJ2-2; D perhaps matches TRBD2 (5 bases). CDR3 length: 14 residues. Germline CDR1 reads GTSNPN; CDR2 reads SVGIG (reference sequence). V lost 3 bases, J lost 7 bases, and 15 bases lay in between. The CDR3 sequence is CAWRDKTGVGELFF. The CDR3 nucleotides read TGTGCCTGGAGAGACAAAACCGGGGTCGGGGAGCTGTTTTTT.

This chain joins TRBV5-8 and TRBJ1-5, with D possibly being TRBD1 (5 bases). The CDR3 is 14 residues long. From germline, CDR1 is SGHTS and CDR2 YDEGEE. Trimming left V 1 base short and J 11 bases short, with 16 bases between. The CDR3 loop is CASSLRGAQGAQHF. As DNA, the CDR3 is TGTGCCAGCAGCTTGAGGGGTGCCCAAGGGGCCCAGCATTTT.

In its sample, this clone was seen once. The chain uses TRBV7-2 and TRBJ2-1, with 7 bases lining up with TRBD2. The CDR3 loop spans 15 amino acids. V shed 5 bases, J shed 2 bases, and the junction held 6 bases outside the gene matches. Germline V gene data show CDR1 as SGHTA and CDR2 as FQGNSA. CDR3 loop: CASSQLATAYNEQFF. The CDR3 nucleotides are TGTGCCAGCAGCCAACTAGCGACAGCCTACAATGAGCAGTTCTTC.